The clone carrying this TCR beta chain was seen only once. The sample belongs to a study of OX40 agonist ivuxolimab in advanced cancers. Trimming removed 1 base at V and 7 bases at J, with 13 bases between. Germline V gives CDR1 SEHNR, CDR2 FQNEAQ (reference sequence). The CDR3 has 14 residues. TCRdb keeps only in-frame clones here, not all; method: immunoSEQ multiplex PCR. The sample includes tens of thousands of clones, 75% to 85% of them seen just once. This clonotype originated in an adult with an advanced solid tumor such as melanoma, head and neck, liver or kidney cancer. The chain recombines TRBV7-9 with TRBJ1-2; D call uncertain. Sequencing was performed on CD4+ or CD8+ T cells sorted from blood, taken in a trial of the OX40 agonist ivuxolimab. CDR3: CASSLGNGNSGYTF. In DNA, the CDR3 is TGTGCCAGCAGCTTAGGAAATGGTAATAGTGGCTACACCTTC.